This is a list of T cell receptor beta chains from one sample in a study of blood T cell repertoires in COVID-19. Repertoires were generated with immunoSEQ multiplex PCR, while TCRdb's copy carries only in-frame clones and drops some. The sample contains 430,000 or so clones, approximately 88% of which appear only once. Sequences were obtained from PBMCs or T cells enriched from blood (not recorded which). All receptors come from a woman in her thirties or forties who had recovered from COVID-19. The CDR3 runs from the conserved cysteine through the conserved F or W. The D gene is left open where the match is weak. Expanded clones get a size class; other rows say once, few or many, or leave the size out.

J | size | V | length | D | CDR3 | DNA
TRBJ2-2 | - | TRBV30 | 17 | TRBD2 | CAWSGHGTNSNTGELFF | TGTGCCTGGAGCGGGCACGGGACTAACTCGAACACCGGGGAGCTGTTTTTT
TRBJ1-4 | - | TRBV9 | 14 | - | CASSPSQGNEKLFF | TGTGCCAGCAGCCCCTCCCAGGGGAACGAAAAACTGTTTTTT
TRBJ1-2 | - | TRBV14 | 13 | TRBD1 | CASSGQGDYGYTF | TGTGCCAGCAGCGGGCAGGGGGACTATGGCTACACCTTC
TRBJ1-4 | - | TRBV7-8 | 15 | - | CASSPRRGAVEKLFF | TGTGCCAGCAGCCCCCGCCGGGGGGCGGTCGAAAAACTGTTTTTT
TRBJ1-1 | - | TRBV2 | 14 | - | CASTYIGGYTEAFF | TGTGCCAGCACTTACATCGGGGGTTACACTGAAGCTTTCTTT
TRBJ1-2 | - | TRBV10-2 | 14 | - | CASSQPGRQGGYTF | TGCGCCAGCAGTCAGCCAGGGAGGCAGGGTGGCTACACCTTC
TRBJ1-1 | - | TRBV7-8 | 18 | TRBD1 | CASSLGVGTGDLDTEAFF | TGTGCCAGCAGCTTAGGGGTAGGGACAGGGGACCTTGACACTGAAGCTTTCTTT
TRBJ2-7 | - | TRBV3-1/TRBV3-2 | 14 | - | CASSQAAGAYEQYF | TGTGCCAGCAGCCAAGCGGCCGGAGCCTACGAGCAGTACTTC
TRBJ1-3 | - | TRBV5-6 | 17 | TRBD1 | CASSYGTGGVLGNTIYF | TGTGCCAGCAGCTATGGGACAGGGGGGGTGCTTGGAAACACCATATATTTT
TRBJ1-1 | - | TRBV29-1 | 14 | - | CSVEKGLMNTEAFF | TGCAGCGTTGAGAAGGGACTCATGAACACTGAAGCTTTCTTT
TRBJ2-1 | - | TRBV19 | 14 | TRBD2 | CASRFSGSNVEQFF | TGTGCCAGTAGATTTAGCGGGAGTAATGTTGAGCAGTTCTTC
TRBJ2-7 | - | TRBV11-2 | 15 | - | CASSLAFADSYEQYF | TGTGCCAGCAGCTTAGCGTTTGCGGATTCCTACGAGCAGTACTTC
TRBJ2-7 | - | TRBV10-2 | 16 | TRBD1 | CASTPELRTGGYEQYF | TGCGCCAGTACACCGGAGTTAAGGACAGGGGGTTACGAGCAGTACTTC
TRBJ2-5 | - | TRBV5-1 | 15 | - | CASSLVAGSQETQYF | TGCGCCAGCAGCTTGGTAGCCGGGAGCCAAGAGACCCAGTACTTC
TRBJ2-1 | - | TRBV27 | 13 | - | CASSTRGANEQFF | TGTGCCAGCAGTACCCGGGGGGCCAATGAGCAGTTCTTC
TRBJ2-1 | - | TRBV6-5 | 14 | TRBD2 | CASKWGTSGNEQFF | TGTGCCAGCAAATGGGGGACTAGCGGCAATGAGCAGTTCTTC
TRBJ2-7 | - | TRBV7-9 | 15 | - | CASSLSRDTAYEQYF | TGTGCCAGCAGCTTAAGCCGGGACACTGCCTACGAGCAGTACTTC
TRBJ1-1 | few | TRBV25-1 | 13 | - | CASSERVNTEAFF | TGTGCCAGCAGTGAACGGGTGAACACTGAAGCTTTCTTT
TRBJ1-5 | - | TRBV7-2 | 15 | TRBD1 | CASSPGQGMNQPQHF | TGTGCCAGCAGCCCCGGACAGGGAATGAATCAGCCCCAGCATTTT
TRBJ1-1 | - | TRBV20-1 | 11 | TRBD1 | CSALKTGEAFF | TGCAGTGCTTTGAAGACAGGGGAAGCTTTCTTT
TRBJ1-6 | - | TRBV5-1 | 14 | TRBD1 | CASSPDRSYSPLHF | TGCGCCAGCAGCCCGGACAGGAGCTATTCACCCCTCCACTTT
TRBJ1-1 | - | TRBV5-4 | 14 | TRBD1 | CASSSGGNPTEAFF | TGTGCCAGCAGCTCAGGGGGCAATCCTACTGAAGCTTTCTTT
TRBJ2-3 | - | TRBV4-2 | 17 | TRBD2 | CASSQVASGDTGDTQYF | TGTGCCAGCAGCCAAGTTGCTAGCGGGGACACCGGGGATACGCAGTATTTT
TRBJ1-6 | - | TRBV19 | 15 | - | CASAKHRVDNSPLHF | TGTGCCAGCGCTAAACACAGGGTGGATAATTCACCCCTCCACTTT
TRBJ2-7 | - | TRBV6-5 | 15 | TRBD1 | CASSRTGASSYEQYF | TGTGCCAGCAGTCGGACAGGGGCGAGCTCCTACGAGCAGTACTTC
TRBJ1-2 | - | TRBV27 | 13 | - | CASSIGEGYGYTF | TGTGCCAGCAGCATTGGGGAGGGCTATGGCTACACCTTC
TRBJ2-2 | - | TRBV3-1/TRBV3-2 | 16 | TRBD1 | CASSPIGQGRTGELFF | TGTGCCAGCAGCCCGATTGGACAGGGTCGGACCGGGGAGCTGTTTTTT
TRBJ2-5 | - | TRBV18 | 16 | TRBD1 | CASSPTWDSTQETQYF | TGTGCCAGCTCACCCACCTGGGACAGTACCCAAGAGACCCAGTACTTC
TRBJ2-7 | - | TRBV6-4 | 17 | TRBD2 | CASSRVPGLALSYEQYF | TGTGCCAGCAGTAGAGTCCCGGGACTAGCCTTATCCTACGAGCAGTACTTC
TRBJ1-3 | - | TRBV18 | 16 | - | CASSREQGPLGNTIYF | TGTGCCAGCTCACGCGAACAGGGACCTCTTGGAAACACCATATATTTT
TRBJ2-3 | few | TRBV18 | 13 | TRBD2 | CASSRGGTDTQYF | TGTGCCAGCTCCCGGGGGGGCACAGATACGCAGTATTTT
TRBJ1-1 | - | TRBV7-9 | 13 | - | CASSLRGAGKAFF | TGTGCCAGCAGCTTAAGGGGCGCAGGGAAAGCTTTCTTT
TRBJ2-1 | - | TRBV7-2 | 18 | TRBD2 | CASSLAGWTSGRYNEQFF | TGTGCCAGCAGCTTAGCGGGTTGGACTAGCGGGAGGTACAATGAGCAGTTCTTC
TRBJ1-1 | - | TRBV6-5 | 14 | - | CASSYVQGWTEAFF | TGTGCCAGCAGTTACGTACAGGGTTGGACTGAAGCTTTCTTT
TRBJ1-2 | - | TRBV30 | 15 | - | CAWSVSRYLNYGYTF | TGTGCCTGGAGTGTATCGAGGTACCTTAACTATGGCTACACCTTC
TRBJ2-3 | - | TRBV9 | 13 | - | CASSQASTDTQYF | TGTGCCAGCAGCCAAGCCAGCACAGATACGCAGTATTTT
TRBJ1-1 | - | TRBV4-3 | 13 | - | CASSQARYTEAFF | TGCGCCAGCAGCCAAGCTAGATACACTGAAGCTTTCTTT
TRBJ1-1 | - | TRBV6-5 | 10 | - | CATVNTEAFF | TGTGCCACGGTGAACACTGAAGCTTTCTTT
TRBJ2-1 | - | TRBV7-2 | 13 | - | CASSLLLVHEQFF | TGTGCCAGCAGCTTATTACTAGTTCATGAGCAGTTCTTC
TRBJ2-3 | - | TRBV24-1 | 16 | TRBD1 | CATSDWRTGSTDTQYF | TGTGCCACCAGTGATTGGAGGACAGGGAGCACAGATACGCAGTATTTT
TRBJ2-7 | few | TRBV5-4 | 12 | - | CASSSDTYEQYF | TGTGCCAGCAGTTCCGACACCTACGAGCAGTACTTC
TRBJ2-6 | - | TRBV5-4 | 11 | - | CLYSGANVLTF | TGTCTCTACTCTGGGGCCAACGTCCTGACTTTC
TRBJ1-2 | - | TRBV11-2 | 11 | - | CASRLNYGYTF | TGTGCCAGCAGACTAAACTATGGCTACACCTTC
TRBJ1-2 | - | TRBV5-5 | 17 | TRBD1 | CASSLVLTGVLNYGYTF | TGTGCCAGCAGCTTGGTCCTGACAGGGGTACTTAACTATGGCTACACCTTC
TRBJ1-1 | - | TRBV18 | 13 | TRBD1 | CASSTDRGLEAFF | TGTGCCAGCTCAACCGACAGGGGCCTAGAAGCTTTCTTT
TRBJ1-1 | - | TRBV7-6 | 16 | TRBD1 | CASSLNPGQLGLKAFF | TGTGCCAGCAGCTTAAACCCGGGACAGTTGGGGTTGAAAGCTTTCTTT
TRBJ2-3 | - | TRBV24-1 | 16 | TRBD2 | CATSDPGLAGTDTQYF | TGTGCCACCAGTGACCCTGGACTAGCCGGCACAGATACGCAGTATTTT
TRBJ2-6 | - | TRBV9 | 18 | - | CASSVAAGRFSGANVLTF | TGTGCCAGCAGCGTAGCGGCAGGTCGGTTCTCTGGGGCCAACGTCCTGACTTTC
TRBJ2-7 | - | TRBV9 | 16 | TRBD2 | CASSPGLSSGGYEQYF | TGTGCCAGCAGCCCTGGTTTGTCTAGCGGGGGTTACGAGCAGTACTTC
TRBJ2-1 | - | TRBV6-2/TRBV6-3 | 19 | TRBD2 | CASSAGTSGRGRAGSEQFF | TGTGCCAGCAGTGCCGGGACTAGCGGGAGAGGACGCGCGGGGAGTGAGCAGTTCTTC
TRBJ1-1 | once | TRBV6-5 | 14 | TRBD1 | CASSYRDRDTEAFF | TGTGCCAGCAGTTACCGGGACAGGGATACTGAAGCTTTCTTT
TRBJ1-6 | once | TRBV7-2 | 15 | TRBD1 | CASSLGQGLQSPLHF | TGTGCCAGCAGCTTGGGACAGGGGTTACAATCACCCCTCCACTTT
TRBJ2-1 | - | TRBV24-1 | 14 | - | CATSEEGVQGEQFF | TGTGCCACCAGTGAAGAGGGGGTCCAAGGGGAGCAGTTCTTC
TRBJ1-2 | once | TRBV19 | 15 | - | CASSMDGLGRGGYTF | TGTGCCAGTAGTATGGACGGTCTGGGGCGCGGTGGCTACACCTTC
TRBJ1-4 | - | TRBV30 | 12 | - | CAWSPLGTMRFF | TGTGCCTGGAGCCCGCTGGGGACAATGAGGTTTTTT
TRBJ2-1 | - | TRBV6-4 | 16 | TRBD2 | CASSELLAGGDNEQFF | TGTGCCAGCAGTGAACTACTAGCGGGAGGGGATAATGAGCAGTTCTTC
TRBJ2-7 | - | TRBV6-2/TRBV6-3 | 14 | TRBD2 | CASSPRGGSYEQYF | TGTGCCAGCAGTCCCCGGGGGGGAAGCTACGAGCAGTACTTC
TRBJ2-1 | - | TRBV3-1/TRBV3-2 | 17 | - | CASSQLDPTFSYNEQFF | TGTGCCAGCAGCCAACTAGACCCGACCTTCTCCTACAATGAGCAGTTCTTC
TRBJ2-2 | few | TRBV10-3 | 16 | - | CAISESLLANTGELFF | TGTGCCATCAGTGAGTCACTTCTCGCGAACACCGGGGAGCTGTTTTTT
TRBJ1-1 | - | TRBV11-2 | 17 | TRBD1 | CASSLDRGRGPNTEAFF | TGTGCCAGCAGCTTAGACAGGGGGCGAGGGCCGAACACTGAAGCTTTCTTT